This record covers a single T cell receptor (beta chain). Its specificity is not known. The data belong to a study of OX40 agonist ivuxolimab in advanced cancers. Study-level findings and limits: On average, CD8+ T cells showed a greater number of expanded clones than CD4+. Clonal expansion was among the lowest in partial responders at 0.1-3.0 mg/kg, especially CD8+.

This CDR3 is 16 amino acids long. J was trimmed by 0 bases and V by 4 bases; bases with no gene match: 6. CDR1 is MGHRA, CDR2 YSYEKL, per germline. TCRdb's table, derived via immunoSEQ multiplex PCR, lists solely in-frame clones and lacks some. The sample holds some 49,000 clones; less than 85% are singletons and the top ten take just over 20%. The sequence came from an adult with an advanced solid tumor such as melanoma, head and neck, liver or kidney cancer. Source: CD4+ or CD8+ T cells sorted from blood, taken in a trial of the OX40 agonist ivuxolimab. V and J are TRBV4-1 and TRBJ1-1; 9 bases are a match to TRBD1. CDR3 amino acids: CASSLPGTGMNTEAFF. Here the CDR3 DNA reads TGCGCCAGCAGCCTACCCGGGACAGGGATGAACACTGAAGCTTTCTTT.